A single sample is the source of the 25 T cell receptor beta chains below, sequenced in a study of blood T cell repertoires in COVID-19. Data came from immunoSEQ multiplex PCR; TCRdb stores just in-frame clones and leaves some out. The sample consists of around 320,000 clones, 89% of them appearing once. Source material: PBMCs or T cells enriched from blood (not recorded which). The receptors stem from a woman between 50 and 59 years old who had been exposed to COVID-19.

This chain connects TRBV12-3 or TRBV12-4 to TRBJ1-6; tentative D call: TRBD1 (6 bases). Trimming took 6 bases from V and 13 from J, leaving 16 bases between them. The CDR3 loop spans 13 amino acids. The CDR3 is CASRETTGSPLHF. CDR3 coding DNA: TGTGCCAGCAGAGAAACTACAGGGTCCCCCCTCCACTTT.

This clone was recorded only once. The chain is built from TRBV12-3 or TRBV12-4 and TRBJ1-1; 10 bases fit TRBD1. Trimming took 6 bases from V and 7 from J; bases not matched to a gene: 2. The CDR3 covers 12 residues. CDR3 region: CASRGTGVEAFF. CDR3 DNA sequence: TGTGCCAGCAGGGGGACAGGGGTTGAAGCTTTCTTT.

The chain is built from TRBV24-1 and TRBJ1-1, with a tentative D call TRBD1 (5 bases). V dropped 3 bases and J dropped 6 bases, with 10 bases sitting between them. There are 13 residues in the CDR3. Germline CDR1 and CDR2: KGHDR and SFDVKD. CDR3 in amino acids: CATSDRTSAEAFF. CDR3 nucleotide sequence: TGTGCCACCAGTGATCGGACATCAGCTGAAGCTTTCTTT.

V and J are TRBV10-2 and TRBJ1-1; 8 positions agree with TRBD1. This CDR3 has 15 amino acids. V dropped 6 bases and J dropped 2; count of bases not matched to a gene: 8. Germline V CDR1 and CDR2: WSHSY, SAAADI. Here the CDR3 DNA reads TGCGCCAGCAGCGGACAGGGTGGTTTCAACACTGAAGCTTTCTTT. It specifies CASSGQGGFNTEAFF.

This rearrangement joins TRBV19 to TRBJ1-5; tentatively, D is TRBD1 (5 bases). The CDR3 runs 14 residues. Germline V gene data show CDR1 as LNHDA and CDR2 as SQIVND (reference sequence). Trimming cost V 1 base and J 2 bases, with 6 bases left between them. CDR3 in amino acids: CASSIVQGNQPQHF. The CDR3 region has the DNA TGTGCCAGTAGTATAGTACAGGGCAATCAGCCCCAGCATTTT.

V is TRBV27 and J is TRBJ2-3, with TRBD2 identical over 9 bases. V was clipped by 6 bases and J by 3 bases; unmatched bases: 4. Germline assignment: CDR1 MNHEY and CDR2 SMNVEV (reference sequence). This CDR3 is 14 amino acids long. The CDR3 sequence: CASSLAGGTDTQYF. In DNA, the CDR3 is TGTGCCAGCAGCCTGGCGGGGGGGACAGATACGCAGTATTTT.

V gene TRBV5-1 combines with J gene TRBJ2-3; TRBD1 agrees at 7 bases. The CDR3 runs to 16 residues. CDR1 and CDR2 (germline): SGHRS, YFSETQ. The J segment lost 0 bases and the V segment lost 0 bases, leaving 4 bases of the junction unmatched. The CDR3 region has the DNA TGCGCCAGCAGCTTGGGAACAGGGGCTAGCACAGATACGCAGTATTTT. Protein product: CASSLGTGASTDTQYF.

The rearrangement links TRBV5-1 to TRBJ2-1; 11 bases fit TRBD1. Unmatched junction bases numbered 9, after V lost 3 bases and J lost 10 bases. The germline V gene has CDR1 SGHRS and CDR2 YFSETQ. The CDR3 is 15 amino acids. The CDR3 DNA sequence: TGCGCCAGCAGCTGGACAGGGGGCGAGGTGTCCGAGCAGTTCTTC. This sequence encodes CASSWTGGEVSEQFF.

The chain combines TRBV18 with TRBJ1-4, with D hard to call. Germline CDR1 and CDR2: KGHSH and LQKENI. The CDR3 extends over 17 amino acids. V was cut by 1 base and J by 0 bases, with 12 bases left in between. The CDR3 bases are TGTGCCAGCTCACCACTGGCGGGCACTGCAACTAATGAAAAACTGTTTTTT. This gives the protein CASSPLAGTATNEKLFF. The entire variable domain, with the rest obtained from reference TRBV18 and TRBJ1-4, is as follows: NAGVMQNPRHLVRRRGQEARLRCSPMKGHSHVYWYRQLPEEGLKFMVYLQKENIIDESGMPKERFSAEFPKEGPSILRIQQVVRGDSAAYFCASSPLAGTATNEKLFFGSGTQLSVL.

This clone was detected once. The chain links TRBV4-2 to TRBJ1-5; TRBD1 matches 11 bases. Germline CDR1 and CDR2: LGHNA and YNFKEQ. This CDR3 comprises 16 residues. The junction had 5 bases not matched to a gene; V was cut back by 1 base and J by 6 bases. CDR3 residues: CASSQGQGTGGQPQHF. The CDR3 DNA sequence: TGTGCCAGCAGCCAAGGGCAAGGGACAGGGGGTCAGCCCCAGCATTTT.

The chain carries TRBV9 and TRBJ1-3; D gene unclear. Germline CDR1 and CDR2: SGDLS and YYNGEE. The CDR3 has 14 residues. Trimming removed 0 bases from V and 2 bases from J, with 6 bases in between. The CDR3 protein is CASSVDGAGNTIYF. CDR3 DNA: TGTGCCAGCAGCGTAGACGGGGCTGGAAACACCATATATTTT.

The chain couples TRBV10-3 to TRBJ2-3; tentatively, D is TRBD2 (5 bases). V was shortened by 3 bases and J by 5 bases, with 12 bases between the two germline ends. This CDR3 spans 14 amino acids. CDR1 and CDR2 from the germline V gene are ENHRY and SYGVKD. The CDR3 here is CAISDLDSGDTQYF. CDR3 bases: TGTGCCATCAGTGACCTGGACTCGGGAGATACGCAGTATTTT.

The genes are TRBV18 and TRBJ1-1, with a weak D call TRBD1 (5 bases). The CDR3 consists of 14 residues. The germline V gene has CDR1 KGHSH and CDR2 LQKENI. With 1 base removed from V and 6 bases from J, the gap between germline ends came to 12 bases. The CDR3 coding sequence is TGTGCCAGCTCACCACAGGGGAGGGGATCTGAAGCTTTCTTT. Translated, it gives CASSPQGRGSEAFF.

The chain links TRBV2 to TRBJ1-2, with TRBD1 identical over 10 bases. The trim removed 7 bases at V and 3 bases at J, leaving 8 bases unmatched. The CDR3 runs to 15 residues. From germline, CDR1 is SNHLY and CDR2 FYNNEI. DNA for the CDR3: TGTGCCAGCAATAGAAGGGACAGGGGAGACTATGGCTACACCTTC. Encoded protein: CASNRRDRGDYGYTF.

J is TRBJ1-2 and V is TRBV14; unclear D gene. V lost 4 bases and J 8 bases, leaving 14 bases between the germline ends. Germline CDR1 and CDR2: SGHDN and FVKESK. The CDR3 spans 13 residues. The CDR3 region is CASSPAQTGGYTF. The CDR3 DNA reads TGTGCCAGCAGCCCAGCACAGACGGGGGGCTACACCTTC.

The rearrangement links TRBV2 to TRBJ2-3; TRBD1 matches 10 bases. Unmatched junction bases numbered 8, after V lost 6 bases and J lost 2 bases. This CDR3 spans 16 amino acids. Germline assignment: CDR1 SNHLY and CDR2 FYNNEI. Here the CDR3 reads CASRRGQGFVTDTQYF. The CDR3 DNA reads as TGTGCCAGCAGGAGGGGACAGGGGTTTGTCACAGATACGCAGTATTTT.

The chain links TRBV6-5 to TRBJ1-3, with a possible D match to TRBD1 (6 bases). Germline CDR1 is MNHEY and CDR2 is SVGAGI. This CDR3 contains 14 residues. V dropped 6 bases and J dropped 6 bases, with 15 bases sitting between them. CDR3 region: CASRTPRTENTIYF. In nucleotides, the CDR3 is TGTGCCAGCAGGACCCCCCGGACAGAAAACACCATATATTTT.

The chain employs TRBV12-3 or TRBV12-4 and TRBJ1-6; D not certain. Trimming shortened V by 7 bases and J by 10 bases, and 11 bases separated the two germline ends. The length of the CDR3 is 12 residues. The CDR3: CASKREASPLHF. DNA of the CDR3: TGTGCCAGCAAGAGGGAGGCCTCACCCCTCCACTTT.

The gene calls are TRBV3-1 (or the pseudogene TRBV3-2) and TRBJ1-2, with TRBD1 matching over 9 bases. The CDR3 contains 17 residues. J gave up 0 bases and V 0 bases, and 5 bases lay outside the gene matches. CDR1 and CDR2 (germline): LGHDT, YNNKEL (reference sequence). The CDR3 sequence: CASSQDGTGTSNYGYTF. DNA for the CDR3: TGTGCCAGCAGCCAAGATGGGACAGGGACGTCTAACTATGGCTACACCTTC.

Written as DNA, the CDR3 is TGCGCCAGCAGCCAGGACAGAATTGAGCAGTTCTTC. This encodes CASSQDRIEQFF. The chain recombines TRBV5-1 with TRBJ2-1; TRBD1 might be the D (6 bases). The germline CDR1 and CDR2 sequences are SGHRS and YFSETQ. Trimming removed 4 bases at V and 9 bases at J, with 11 bases between. The CDR3 loop spans 12 amino acids.

This clone has ten or more counts. The genes are TRBV4-1 and TRBJ2-5; weak D call: TRBD1 (5 bases). V dropped 4 bases and J dropped 1 base, with 10 bases sitting between them. This CDR3 is 14 amino acids long. CDR1 is MGHRA, CDR2 YSYEKL, per germline. CDR3 sequence (DNA): TGCGCCAGCAGCCCCGGCACAGGCCAAGAGACCCAGTACTTC. Translated, it gives CASSPGTGQETQYF.

The rearrangement joins TRBV5-1 to TRBJ1-3, with D possibly matching TRBD1 (5 bases). The germline gives CDR1 SGHRS, CDR2 YFSETQ. V was cut by 0 bases and J by 2 bases, with 6 bases left in between. The CDR3 is 14 residues long. Here the CDR3 reads CASSLEGPGNTIYF. The CDR3 bases are TGCGCCAGCAGCTTGGAGGGGCCTGGAAACACCATATATTTT.

The rearrangement links TRBV19 to TRBJ2-7, with a possible D match to TRBD1 (5 bases). Per the germline V gene, CDR1 is LNHDA and CDR2 is SQIVND (reference sequence). The CDR3 length is 14 residues. Between the trimmed V and J ends, which lost 6 bases and 2 bases, there was a span of 14 bases. The CDR3 sequence is CASRVVQGAYEQYF. The CDR3 region has the DNA TGTGCCAGTAGAGTGGTTCAGGGCGCCTACGAGCAGTACTTC. Full variable domain (rest looked up from reference TRBV19 and TRBJ2-7): DGGITQSPKYLFRKEGQNVTLSCEQNLNHDAMYWYRQDPGQGLRLIYYSQIVNDFQKGDIAEGYSVSREKKESFPLTVTSAQKNPTAFYLCASRVVQGAYEQYFGPGTRLTVT.

V gene TRBV4-1 combines with J gene TRBJ2-7, with 7 bases that match TRBD1. Trimming cost V 2 bases and J 0 bases; bases outside gene matches: 7. The CDR3 covers 16 residues. Looked up from germline, CDR1 is MGHRA and CDR2 is YSYEKL. The CDR3 sequence: CASSQLPGQDSYEQYF. The DNA of the CDR3 is TGCGCCAGCAGCCAATTGCCCGGACAGGACTCCTACGAGCAGTACTTC.

This clone was counted between two and nine times. V and J are TRBV6-1 and TRBJ1-2; 10 nucleotides line up with TRBD1. The junction had 9 bases not matched to a gene; V was cut back by 4 bases and J by 4 bases. The germline CDR1 and CDR2 sequences are MNHNS and SASEGT. This CDR3 is 16 amino acids long. For the CDR3, the DNA is TGTGCCAGCAGTGCGACCGGGACAGGGGCCCGCTATGGCTACACCTTC. As protein: CASSATGTGARYGYTF.